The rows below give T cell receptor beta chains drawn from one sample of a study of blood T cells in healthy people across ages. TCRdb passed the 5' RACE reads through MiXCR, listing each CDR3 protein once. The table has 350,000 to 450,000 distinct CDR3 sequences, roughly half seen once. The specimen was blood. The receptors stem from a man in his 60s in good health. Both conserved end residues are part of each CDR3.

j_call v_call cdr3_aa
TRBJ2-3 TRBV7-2 CASTLTAGGTDTQYF
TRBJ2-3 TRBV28 CASSQVDTQYF
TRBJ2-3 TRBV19 CASTNLLAGGTDTQYF
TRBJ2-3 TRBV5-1 CATSGTGTTDTQYF
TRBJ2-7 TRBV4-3 CASSQVSDNEQYF
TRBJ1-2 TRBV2 CASSESTGPNYGYTF
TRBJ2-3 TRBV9 CASSVGTSAVTDTQYF
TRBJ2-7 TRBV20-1 CSARDQGKREQYF
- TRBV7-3 CASSLGSAPTTQYF
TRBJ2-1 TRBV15 CATSPPLGGSYNEQFF
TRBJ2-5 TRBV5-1 CASHSGGSHSIRETQYF
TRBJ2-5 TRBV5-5 CASSFGQGARETQYF
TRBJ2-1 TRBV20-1 CSALAGGDHNEQFF
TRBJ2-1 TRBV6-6 CASSYFGGSSYNEQFF
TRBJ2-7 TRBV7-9 CASSSGRGRYEQYF
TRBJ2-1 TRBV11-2 CASSLAGAVGEQFF
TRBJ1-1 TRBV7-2 CASRRQLNTEAFF
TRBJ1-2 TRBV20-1 CSARTNYNYGYTF
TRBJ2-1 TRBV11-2 CASSSLRKTNNEQFF
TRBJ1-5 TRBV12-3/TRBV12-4 CASRLTGLQQPQHF
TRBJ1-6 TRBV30 CAWSPGGSYNSPLHF
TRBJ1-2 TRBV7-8 CASSLVGVGQNSYTF
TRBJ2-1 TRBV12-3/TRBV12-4 CASSLGGRPDNEQFF
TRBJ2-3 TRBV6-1 CASSETVAIGTDTQYF
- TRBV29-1 CSGGQGNEQYF
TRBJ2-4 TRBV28 CASRKATVKNIQYF
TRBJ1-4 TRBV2 CASSETGTTNEKLFF
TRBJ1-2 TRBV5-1 CASSVDRGANYGYTF
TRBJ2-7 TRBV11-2 CASSLGLNAPHEQYF
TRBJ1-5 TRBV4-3 CASSQSTGDFYQPQHF
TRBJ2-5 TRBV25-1 CASSEQVQETQYF
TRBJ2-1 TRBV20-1 CSARVFGGSHNEQFF
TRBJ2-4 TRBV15 CATSRDKRASGRPIAKNIQYF
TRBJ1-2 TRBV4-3 CASSQGGRAYGYTF
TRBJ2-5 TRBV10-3 CATKEGKLAVLETQYF
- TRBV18 CASSPQPPSSYEQYF
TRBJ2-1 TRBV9 CASSVRAEGPYNEQFF
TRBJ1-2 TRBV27 CASSPWDRANYGYTF
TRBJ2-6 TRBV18 CVSSPLRRLSGANVLTF
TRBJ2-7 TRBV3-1 CASSQGVRAYEQYF
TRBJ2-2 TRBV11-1 CASSLASLSGGELFF
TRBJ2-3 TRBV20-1 CSAPKAASSGDTQYF
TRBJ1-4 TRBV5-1 CASSLWGSTNEKLFF
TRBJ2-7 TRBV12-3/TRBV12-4 CASSPRSRQGTDEQYF
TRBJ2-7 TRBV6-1 CASSEVALGPYEQYF